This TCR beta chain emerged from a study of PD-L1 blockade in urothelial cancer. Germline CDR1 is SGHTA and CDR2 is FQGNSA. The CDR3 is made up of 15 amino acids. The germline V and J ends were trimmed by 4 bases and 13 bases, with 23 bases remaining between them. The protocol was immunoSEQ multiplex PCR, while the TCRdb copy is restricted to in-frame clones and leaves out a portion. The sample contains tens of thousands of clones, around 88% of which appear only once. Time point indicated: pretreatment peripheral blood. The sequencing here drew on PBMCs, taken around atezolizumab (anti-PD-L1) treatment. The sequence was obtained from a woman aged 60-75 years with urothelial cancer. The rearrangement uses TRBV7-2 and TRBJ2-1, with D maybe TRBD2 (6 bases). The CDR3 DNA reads TGTGCCAGCAGCTCCTGGGGCGGAGGGGCGCGGAACCAGTTCTTC. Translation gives CASSSWGGGARNQFF.